Listed below are T cell receptor beta chains from one sample, sequenced in a study of T cell responses to AZD1222 COVID-19 vaccine. TCRdb's copy holds only in-frame clones and misses some; the assay was immunoSEQ multiplex PCR. The repertoire holds 140,000 to 150,000 clones, 80% to 95% seen once, with approximately 1.7% in the top ten. The sequencing used peripheral blood, collected on day 0 of AZD1222 vaccination. These receptors all stem from an adult in good health. The CDR3 runs from the conserved cysteine through the conserved F or W. Each record gives: CDR3 protein, CDR3 DNA, D gene, J gene, V gene, clone size. D genes are given only for firm matches. Clone size is stated in some rows and not others, as once, few, many or a class when expanded.

cdr3_aa: CASSVYWTGGAGANVLTF
cdr3_nt: TGTGCCAGCAGCGTTTATTGGACAGGGGGCGCTGGGGCCAACGTCCTGACTTTC
d_call: TRBD1
j_call: TRBJ2-6
v_call: TRBV7-9
clone_size: NA

cdr3_aa: CASSLFTASYNEQFF
cdr3_nt: TGTGCCAGCAGTTTGTTCACAGCCTCCTACAATGAGCAGTTCTTC
d_call: NA
j_call: TRBJ2-1
v_call: TRBV28
clone_size: NA

cdr3_aa: CASSRGQGRREQYF
cdr3_nt: TGTGCCAGCAGCCGGGGACAGGGGAGACGCGAGCAGTACTTC
d_call: TRBD1
j_call: TRBJ2-7
v_call: TRBV14
clone_size: NA

cdr3_aa: CASSVRDSTYGYTF
cdr3_nt: TGTGCCAGCAGCGTCAGGGACAGCACCTATGGCTACACCTTC
d_call: TRBD1
j_call: TRBJ1-2
v_call: TRBV9
clone_size: NA

cdr3_aa: CASSYQGGGYGYTF
cdr3_nt: TGTGCCAGCAGTTACCAGGGAGGAGGGTATGGCTACACCTTC
d_call: NA
j_call: TRBJ1-2
v_call: TRBV6-5
clone_size: NA

cdr3_aa: CASSLRLPWGETQYF
cdr3_nt: TGCGCCAGCAGCTTGCGGCTACCCTGGGGAGAGACCCAGTACTTC
d_call: NA
j_call: TRBJ2-5
v_call: TRBV5-1
clone_size: NA

cdr3_aa: CASSLAGYNYGYTF
cdr3_nt: TGCGCCAGCAGCTTGGCCGGGTATAACTATGGCTACACCTTC
d_call: NA
j_call: TRBJ1-2
v_call: TRBV5-1
clone_size: NA

cdr3_aa: CASRPQGAGYGYTF
cdr3_nt: TGTGCCAGCAGACCCCAGGGGGCTGGCTATGGCTACACCTTC
d_call: TRBD1
j_call: TRBJ1-2
v_call: TRBV27
clone_size: NA

cdr3_aa: CASSLALGGAGGYTF
cdr3_nt: TGCGCCAGCAGCTTGGCCTTGGGGGGCGCAGGGGGCTACACCTTC
d_call: NA
j_call: TRBJ1-2
v_call: TRBV5-1
clone_size: NA

cdr3_aa: CASSLAEGVKETQYF
cdr3_nt: TGTGCCAGCAGCTTAGCGGAAGGGGTGAAAGAGACCCAGTACTTC
d_call: NA
j_call: TRBJ2-5
v_call: TRBV7-9
clone_size: NA

cdr3_aa: CASSQSLGPSNEQYF
cdr3_nt: TGCGCCAGCAGCCAGAGTCTAGGCCCCTCAAACGAGCAGTACTTC
d_call: NA
j_call: TRBJ2-7
v_call: TRBV4-1
clone_size: few

cdr3_aa: CASSLGAEAFF
cdr3_nt: TGTGCCAGCAGTTTAGGCGCTGAAGCTTTCTTT
d_call: NA
j_call: TRBJ1-1
v_call: TRBV28
clone_size: NA

cdr3_aa: CASSRDTNTEAFF
cdr3_nt: TGTGCCAGCAGTCGAGACACCAACACTGAAGCTTTCTTT
d_call: NA
j_call: TRBJ1-1
v_call: TRBV12-3/TRBV12-4
clone_size: NA

cdr3_aa: CASSLSGGLESRYGYTF
cdr3_nt: TGTGCCAGCAGTTTATCGGGAGGCCTGGAAAGCCGCTATGGCTACACCTTC
d_call: NA
j_call: TRBJ1-2
v_call: TRBV27
clone_size: NA

cdr3_aa: CASSRRQAPTGELFF
cdr3_nt: TGTGCCAGCAGCCGTCGGCAGGCCCCCACCGGGGAGCTGTTTTTT
d_call: NA
j_call: TRBJ2-2
v_call: TRBV28
clone_size: NA

cdr3_aa: CASSRLGGGIQETQYF
cdr3_nt: TGTGCCAGCAGTCGCTTGGGGGGAGGAATCCAAGAGACCCAGTACTTC
d_call: NA
j_call: TRBJ2-5
v_call: TRBV28
clone_size: once

cdr3_aa: CASSQDRTSGSDEQYF
cdr3_nt: TGTGCCAGCAGCCAAGATCGGACTAGCGGGAGCGACGAGCAGTACTTC
d_call: TRBD2
j_call: TRBJ2-7
v_call: TRBV3-1/TRBV3-2
clone_size: NA

cdr3_aa: CAISDSLRQGADQPQHF
cdr3_nt: TGTGCCATCAGTGACTCCCTAAGACAGGGGGCTGATCAGCCCCAGCATTTT
d_call: TRBD1
j_call: TRBJ1-5
v_call: TRBV10-3
clone_size: NA

cdr3_aa: CASSPTGRSTFEQYF
cdr3_nt: TGTGCCAGCAGCCCCACGGGGAGGTCGACGTTCGAGCAGTACTTC
d_call: NA
j_call: TRBJ2-7
v_call: TRBV7-6
clone_size: once

cdr3_aa: CASSRKGTDTQYF
cdr3_nt: TGTGCCAGCAGTCGGAAAGGCACAGATACGCAGTATTTT
d_call: NA
j_call: TRBJ2-3
v_call: TRBV6-5
clone_size: NA

cdr3_aa: CASSATPQGANSPLHF
cdr3_nt: TGTGCCAGCAGCGCAACCCCACAGGGGGCGAATTCACCCCTCCACTTT
d_call: TRBD1
j_call: TRBJ1-6
v_call: TRBV9
clone_size: NA

cdr3_aa: CASSLGRTYEQYF
cdr3_nt: TGCGCCAGCAGCTTAGGTAGAACCTACGAGCAGTACTTC
d_call: NA
j_call: TRBJ2-7
v_call: TRBV5-1
clone_size: once

cdr3_aa: CASSSELNEKLFF
cdr3_nt: TGTGCCAGCAGTTCGGAACTTAATGAAAAACTGTTTTTT
d_call: NA
j_call: TRBJ1-4
v_call: TRBV2
clone_size: few

cdr3_aa: CASSPINKETQYF
cdr3_nt: TGTGCCAGCAGCCCAATAAACAAAGAGACCCAGTACTTC
d_call: NA
j_call: TRBJ2-5
v_call: TRBV6-5
clone_size: NA

cdr3_aa: CASSTGQGDGGELFF
cdr3_nt: TGCGCCAGCAGCACGGGACAGGGTGATGGCGGGGAGCTGTTTTTT
d_call: TRBD1
j_call: TRBJ2-2
v_call: TRBV5-1
clone_size: NA

cdr3_aa: CASSAETQFNYGYTF
cdr3_nt: TGTGCCAGCAGCGCCGAAACACAGTTTAACTATGGCTACACCTTC
d_call: NA
j_call: TRBJ1-2
v_call: TRBV9
clone_size: NA

cdr3_aa: CASSPGLAGFEQYF
cdr3_nt: TGTGCCAGCAGCCCGGGACTAGCGGGATTTGAGCAGTACTTC
d_call: TRBD2
j_call: TRBJ2-7
v_call: TRBV6-5
clone_size: NA

cdr3_aa: CASSLDRGYGYTF
cdr3_nt: TGTGCCAGCAGTTTGGACAGGGGCTATGGCTACACCTTC
d_call: TRBD1
j_call: TRBJ1-2
v_call: TRBV6-5
clone_size: NA

cdr3_aa: CASSIMRVGHGYTF
cdr3_nt: TGTGCCAGCAGTATAATGAGAGTGGGGCATGGCTACACCTTC
d_call: NA
j_call: TRBJ1-2
v_call: TRBV28
clone_size: NA

cdr3_aa: CATRSVYEQYF
cdr3_nt: TGTGCCACCAGGTCTGTTTACGAGCAGTACTTC
d_call: NA
j_call: TRBJ2-7
v_call: TRBV28
clone_size: NA

cdr3_aa: CAGGGSGNSPLHF
cdr3_nt: TGTGCCGGGGGTGGCAGCGGTAATTCACCCCTCCACTTT
d_call: NA
j_call: TRBJ1-6
v_call: TRBV30
clone_size: NA

cdr3_aa: CASSLRPAETQYF
cdr3_nt: TGTGCCAGCTCACTTAGGCCAGCAGAGACCCAGTACTTC
d_call: NA
j_call: TRBJ2-5
v_call: TRBV18
clone_size: NA

cdr3_aa: CASSPRWGGQADTQYF
cdr3_nt: TGTGCCAGCAGCCCCAGGTGGGGGGGACAGGCAGATACGCAGTATTTT
d_call: NA
j_call: TRBJ2-3
v_call: TRBV5-5
clone_size: NA

cdr3_aa: CASTWDTQNYNEQFF
cdr3_nt: TGTGCCAGCACCTGGGACACCCAGAACTACAATGAGCAGTTCTTC
d_call: NA
j_call: TRBJ2-1
v_call: TRBV2
clone_size: few